A selection of T cell receptor beta chains follows, all from one sample in a study of blood T cell repertoires in COVID-19. Generated by immunoSEQ multiplex PCR, the TCRdb table keeps only in-frame clones and is missing some. The sample has about 200,000 clones; 82% are singletons. Sequenced: PBMCs or T cells enriched from blood (not recorded which). The receptors shown here come from a man between 35 and 55 years old who had recovered from COVID-19. The CDR3 runs from the conserved cysteine through the conserved F or W. A D gene is named only where the DNA matches it firmly. Some rows mark clone size as missing; the rest say once, few, many or name a class of expanded clone.

j_gene: TRBJ1-5; d_gene: NA; abundance: NA; v_gene: TRBV28; CDR3aa: CASSLGGSDQPQHF; CDR3nt: TGTGCCAGCAGTTTAGGGGGCAGCGATCAGCCCCAGCATTTT
j_gene: TRBJ2-5; d_gene: TRBD2; abundance: once; v_gene: TRBV4-3; CDR3aa: CASSHLYGTSGNKETQYF; CDR3nt: TGCGCCAGCAGCCACCTGTACGGGACTAGCGGGAATAAAGAGACCCAGTACTTC
j_gene: TRBJ1-2; d_gene: TRBD1; abundance: NA; v_gene: TRBV2; CDR3aa: CASSGYRGPNYGYTF; CDR3nt: TGTGCCAGCAGTGGTTACAGGGGGCCCAACTATGGCTACACCTTC
j_gene: TRBJ1-2; d_gene: NA; abundance: NA; v_gene: TRBV3-1/TRBV3-2; CDR3aa: CASSQMGHDGYTF; CDR3nt: TGTGCCAGCAGCCAAATGGGACACGACGGCTACACCTTC
j_gene: TRBJ2-7; d_gene: NA; abundance: once; v_gene: TRBV19; CDR3aa: CASRGVGRGHEQYF; CDR3nt: TGTGCCAGTAGGGGTGTGGGCAGGGGCCACGAGCAGTACTTC
j_gene: TRBJ2-7; d_gene: NA; abundance: NA; v_gene: TRBV28; CDR3aa: CAIAGSGGYEQYF; CDR3nt: TGTGCCATCGCCGGCAGCGGAGGCTACGAGCAGTACTTC
j_gene: TRBJ2-3; d_gene: NA; abundance: NA; v_gene: TRBV18; CDR3aa: CASSPTSSEDDTQYF; CDR3nt: TGTGCCAGCTCACCCACTAGTTCAGAAGACGATACGCAGTATTTT
j_gene: TRBJ1-6; d_gene: NA; abundance: NA; v_gene: TRBV9; CDR3aa: CASSAQGSYNSPLHF; CDR3nt: TGTGCCAGCAGCGCTCAGGGCTCCTATAATTCACCCCTCCACTTT
j_gene: TRBJ2-3; d_gene: TRBD2; abundance: NA; v_gene: TRBV2; CDR3aa: CASSEAYGREDTQYF; CDR3nt: TGTGCCAGCAGTGAAGCATATGGGAGGGAGGATACGCAGTATTTT
j_gene: TRBJ2-3; d_gene: TRBD2; abundance: NA; v_gene: TRBV28; CDR3aa: CAILSVESGRASTDTQYF; CDR3nt: TGTGCCATCCTCAGTGTGGAGAGCGGGAGGGCCAGCACAGATACGCAGTATTTT
j_gene: TRBJ2-5; d_gene: TRBD2; abundance: NA; v_gene: TRBV18; CDR3aa: CASSPATSGKETQYF; CDR3nt: TGTGCCAGCTCCCCTGCGACTAGCGGAAAAGAGACCCAGTACTTC
j_gene: TRBJ2-5; d_gene: TRBD1; abundance: NA; v_gene: TRBV28; CDR3aa: CASSSGGQGGETQYF; CDR3nt: TGTGCCAGCAGTTCAGGGGGCCAGGGCGGGGAGACCCAGTACTTC
j_gene: TRBJ1-2; d_gene: TRBD1; abundance: NA; v_gene: TRBV6-6; CDR3aa: CASSYYGQGYGYTF; CDR3nt: TGTGCCAGCAGTTACTACGGACAGGGCTATGGCTACACCTTC
j_gene: TRBJ1-4; d_gene: NA; abundance: NA; v_gene: TRBV11-1; CDR3aa: CASSKNKGDEKLFF; CDR3nt: TGTGCCAGCAGCAAGAACAAAGGGGATGAAAAACTGTTTTTT
j_gene: TRBJ2-3; d_gene: NA; abundance: NA; v_gene: TRBV6-5; CDR3aa: CASIDGTDTQYF; CDR3nt: TGTGCCAGCATCGACGGGACAGATACGCAGTATTTT
j_gene: TRBJ1-5; d_gene: NA; abundance: once; v_gene: TRBV4-3; CDR3aa: CASSQEYSGPGGQPQHF; CDR3nt: TGCGCCAGCAGCCAAGAGTATTCCGGCCCGGGAGGTCAGCCCCAGCATTTT
j_gene: TRBJ2-1; d_gene: TRBD1; abundance: NA; v_gene: TRBV4-3; CDR3aa: CASSQSRTGNEQFF; CDR3nt: TGCGCCAGCAGCCAGTCGAGGACAGGCAATGAGCAGTTCTTC
j_gene: TRBJ1-4; d_gene: TRBD1; abundance: NA; v_gene: TRBV29-1; CDR3aa: CSADRGNEKLFF; CDR3nt: TGCAGCGCTGACAGGGGGAATGAAAAACTGTTTTTT
j_gene: TRBJ1-2; d_gene: NA; abundance: few; v_gene: TRBV19; CDR3aa: CASSVQGPNYGYTF; CDR3nt: TGTGCCAGTAGTGTACAGGGCCCCAACTATGGCTACACCTTC
j_gene: TRBJ2-3; d_gene: TRBD2; abundance: NA; v_gene: TRBV5-1; CDR3aa: CASSFRGTSGDTQYF; CDR3nt: TGCGCCAGCAGCTTCCGAGGGACTAGCGGAGATACGCAGTATTTT
j_gene: TRBJ2-3; d_gene: NA; abundance: NA; v_gene: TRBV5-1; CDR3aa: CASSPPFADTQYF; CDR3nt: TGCGCCAGCAGCCCGCCCTTTGCGGATACGCAGTATTTT
j_gene: TRBJ2-7; d_gene: TRBD2; abundance: NA; v_gene: TRBV10-2; CDR3aa: CASSPAGTSGDYEQYF; CDR3nt: TGCGCCAGCAGTCCCGCTGGGACTAGCGGAGACTACGAGCAGTACTTC
j_gene: TRBJ1-2; d_gene: NA; abundance: NA; v_gene: TRBV29-1; CDR3aa: CSVEDSVPYGYTF; CDR3nt: TGCAGCGTTGAAGATTCCGTCCCCTATGGCTACACCTTC
j_gene: TRBJ2-3; d_gene: TRBD1; abundance: once; v_gene: TRBV7-2; CDR3aa: CASRGQGTDTQYF; CDR3nt: TGTGCCAGCAGAGGACAGGGGACAGATACGCAGTATTTT